This record looks at one T cell receptor beta chain sequence and its context. No cognate antigen has been identified for it. Base qualities are not at hand, and no much larger clone is one base apart. The sample's time point label, in plain terms: cycle 1 day 1 (C1D1), immediately before nivolumab initiation. Every trial patient had relapsed after autologous stem cell transplantation, and cohorts A, B and C differed in prior brentuximab vedotin exposure. The trial cohort was composed of roughly 60 patients with relapsed/refractory classical Hodgkin lymphoma, for whom complete response, partial response or progressive disease was recorded as best overall response. In the multi-cohort phase II CheckMate 205 trial, trial patients received single-agent nivolumab. Best overall response was determined by an independent review committee according to the 2007 International Working Group response criteria. Trial PBMCs were collected immediately before nivolumab initiation (C1D1) and during therapy at cycle 2 day 1 and cycle 4 day 1. Peripheral blood was collected in 8 mL Vacutainer Cell Preparation Tubes, from which PBMCs were isolated by centrifugation and then cryopreserved.

The data belong to a study of PD-1 blockade in classical Hodgkin lymphoma (dated by TCRdb to the early 2020s). Background for the entire study: Nivolumab dosing was 3 mg/kg intravenously every 2 weeks, continuing until either disease progression or unacceptable toxicity. The study used TCR beta sequencing and CyTOF to define a peripheral blood immune signature of response to PD-1 blockade in classical Hodgkin lymphoma. The paper as a whole reports these results and caveats: Baseline diversity similar to that of newly diagnosed patients was observed in trial patients achieving complete response, whereas significantly lower diversity was observed in partial responders and progressors. By C4D1, a significant rise was seen in CD4+ TCR diversity but not in CD8+ TCR diversity (p=0.0027 vs p=0.16), and the rise was most apparent among complete responders (p=0.02). The study was limited to a single clinical trial cohort, and causes of repertoire differences, possibly disease activity or prior therapy, remained undefined. Patients starting nivolumab less than 1 year after ASCT had lower diversity and were excluded from later analyses to avoid confounding by immune reconstitution. Newly diagnosed patients were reported to have lower baseline TCR diversity than healthy donors, and relapsed/refractory patients were reported to have lower baseline TCR diversity still.

The CDR3 spans 13 residues, from the cysteine through the phenylalanine. Kept here is only the CDR3 DNA, which spans 39 bases and is read in frame from base 1. The CDR1 and CDR2 encoded by the germline V gene are SNHLY and FYNNEI. V and J lose 4 bases and 6 bases, and a span of 12 bases separates them. Genomic DNA was isolated using the Qiagen DNeasy kit from unsorted PBMCs as well as from negatively selected CD4+ and CD8+ fractions. TCR beta CDR3 regions were subjected to amplification by immunoSEQ multiplex PCR with primers that anneal to V and J segments. A synthetic immune receptor repertoire was used to minimize amplification bias, and remaining bias was computationally removed after sequencing. Per the original workflow: Repertoire diversity was quantified as the Shannon entropy index using custom Python scripts. Unsorted, CD4+ and CD8+ repertoires were examined separately, except in combined analyses, for which CD4+ and CD8+ sequences were merged in silico. Clonal expansion was defined as a frequency increase of at least 2-fold after treatment compared with C1D1, and clones undetected at baseline were assigned a pseudocount of 0.5. Clones with 0 or 1 copy at C1D1 were classified as singleton clones, and clones with 2 or more copies were classified as non-singleton clones. Clones expanded in unsorted samples were annotated as CD4+, CD8+ or unknown by matching protein sequences in sorted samples from the same patient. Wilcoxon tests were applied to paired samples to test diversity changes from C1D1 to C4D1. Here the immuneACCESS table is served through TCRdb, limited to in-frame sequences with V and J called. Missing clones are a known gap in these copies; in checked studies unresolved V genes cover under half, and the rest lacks a known reason. D and trimming come from the DNA, and the V and J calls and clone size come from that table. The sample table holds 55,000 to 65,000 clones, of which 80% to 90% were seen once. The top ten clonotypes cover approximately 15% of the sample.

The receptor chain draws on TRBV2 and TRBJ2-5, and possibly TRBD1, on 6 matching bases. Sequenced material: peripheral blood mononuclear cells (PBMCs), taken at baseline. The clonotype comes from a human donor with classical Hodgkin lymphoma. The encoded CDR3 is CASSVRDTQTQYF. The nucleotides are TGTGCCAGCAGTGTCAGGGACACACAGACCCAGTACTTC.